The 2 T cell receptor beta chains below all came from one sample that was sequenced in a study of blood T cell repertoires in COVID-19. TCRdb keeps only in-frame clones here, not all; method: immunoSEQ multiplex PCR. The profile shows a few hundred thousand clones, approximately 90% of them singletons. Material: peripheral blood. These receptors were taken from a woman between 55 and 75 years old with acute or convalescent COVID-19.

V gene TRBV2 combines with J gene TRBJ2-2; tentatively, D is TRBD1 (5 bases). V was clipped by 5 bases and J by 0 bases, with 13 bases between them. CDR1 is SNHLY, CDR2 FYNNEI, per germline. There are 16 residues in the CDR3. For the CDR3, the DNA is TGTGCCAGCAGTAACACAGGCCCCCCGAACACCGGGGAGCTGTTTTTT. Its protein product is CASSNTGPPNTGELFF.

The CDR3 reads CASSIDGVNNEQFF. The DNA for the CDR3 is TGTGCCAGCAGCATCGACGGGGTTAACAATGAGCAGTTCTTC. This chain connects TRBV7-3 to TRBJ2-1; D is possibly TRBD2 (5 bases). V shed 5 bases and J shed 5 bases, with 13 bases lying between them. Germline-derived CDR1 and CDR2 are SGHTA and FQGTGA. There are 14 residues in the CDR3. Based on the CDR3 plus reference TRBV7-3 and TRBJ2-1, the full variable domain is GAGVSQTPSNKVTEKGKYVELRCDPISGHTALYWYRQSLGQGPEFLIYFQGTGAADDSGLPNDRFFAVRPEGSVSTLKIQRTERGDSAVYLCASSIDGVNNEQFFGPGTRLTVL.